This T cell receptor (beta chain) was recovered during a study of blood T cells in healthy people across ages. The table lists this clonotype with a few counts. Trimming cost V 4 bases and J 9 bases, with 10 bases left between them. This CDR3 contains 12 residues. Germline lookup yields CDR1 MNHEY and CDR2 SVGAGI. Primed by a sample-barcoded 5' primer and a J-beta primer mix, a second PCR proceeded for about 6 to 12 cycles. TCRdb reanalysed the 5' RACE reads using MiXCR and keeps one entry per CDR3 protein. The sample holds about 1,400,000 distinct CDR3 sequences, approximately 59% seen once. The chain is built from TRBV6-5 and TRBJ2-1; D is undetermined. Sequenced input: blood. The source is a man between 18 and 35 years old in good health. CDR3 residues: CASSSTWPEQFF. The CDR3 DNA sequence: TGTGCCAGCAGTTCCACCTGGCCTGAGCAGTTCTTC.